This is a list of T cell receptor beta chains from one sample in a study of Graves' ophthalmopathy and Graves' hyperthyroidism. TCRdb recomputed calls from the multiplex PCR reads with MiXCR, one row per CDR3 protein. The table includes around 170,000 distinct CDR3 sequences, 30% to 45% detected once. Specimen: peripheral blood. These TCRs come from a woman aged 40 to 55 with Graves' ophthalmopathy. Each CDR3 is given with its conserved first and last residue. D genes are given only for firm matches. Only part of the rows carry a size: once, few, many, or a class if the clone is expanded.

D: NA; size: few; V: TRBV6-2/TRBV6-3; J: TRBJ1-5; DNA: TGTGCCAGCAGTTATCCCTCTCCACAGGGACGGGCTCAGCCCCAGCATTTT; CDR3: CASSYPSPQGRAQPQHF
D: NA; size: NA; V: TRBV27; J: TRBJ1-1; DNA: TGTGCCAGCAGTTTAATCGCGGGAAACACTGAAGCTTTCTTT; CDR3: CASSLIAGNTEAFF
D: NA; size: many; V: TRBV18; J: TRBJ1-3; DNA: TGTGCCAGCTCACCACCGGGATACACCATATATTTT; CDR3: CASSPPGYTIYF
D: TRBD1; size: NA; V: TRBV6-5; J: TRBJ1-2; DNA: TGTGCCAGCAGTTACTCGAGAGGGGACAGTAACTATGGCTACACCTTC; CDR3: CASSYSRGDSNYGYTF
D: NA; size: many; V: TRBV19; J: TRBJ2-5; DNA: TGTGCCCGGGGGAGAAAAGAGACCCAGTACTTC; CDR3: CARGRKETQYF
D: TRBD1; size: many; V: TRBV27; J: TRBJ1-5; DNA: TGTGCCAGCAGTTCCCAGCAGGGGACAGGGGGGTCGGTCTTGGGGCAGCCCCAGCATTTT; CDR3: CASSSQQGTGGSVLGQPQHF
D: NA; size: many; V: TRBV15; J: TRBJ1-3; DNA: TGTGCCACCAGCTCCATATCTGGAAACACCATATATTTT; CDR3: CATSSISGNTIYF
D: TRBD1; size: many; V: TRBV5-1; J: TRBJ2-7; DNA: TGCGCCAGCAGCCCGAAGAGGACAGGAAACCTTGTGTACGAGCAGTACTTC; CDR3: CASSPKRTGNLVYEQYF
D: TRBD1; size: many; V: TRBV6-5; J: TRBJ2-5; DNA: TGTGCCAGCAGTTTTCCGGGACAGGGGCTTCGGGAGACCCAGTACTTC; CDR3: CASSFPGQGLRETQYF
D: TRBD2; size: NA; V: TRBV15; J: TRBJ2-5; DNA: TGTGCCACCAGCAGGACTAGCCGACAAGAGACCCAGTACTTC; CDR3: CATSRTSRQETQYF
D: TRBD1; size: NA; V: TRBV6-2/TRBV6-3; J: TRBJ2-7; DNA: TGTGCCAGCAGCGGGACAGAGTACGAGCAGTACTTC; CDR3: CASSGTEYEQYF
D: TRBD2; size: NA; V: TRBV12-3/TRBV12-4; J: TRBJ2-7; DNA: TGTGCCAGCAGTTCAGGACTAGCGAGGGCCGGCGAGCAGTACTTC; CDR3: CASSSGLARAGEQYF
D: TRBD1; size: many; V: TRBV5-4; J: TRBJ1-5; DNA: TGTGCCAGCAGCTTGGCGGGACAGGGGTCGCCCCAGCATTTT; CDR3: CASSLAGQGSPQHF
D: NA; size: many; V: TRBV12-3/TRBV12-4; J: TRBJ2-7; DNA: TGTGCCAGCAGTCCCCGGGAGTTCTACGAGCAGTACTTC; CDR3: CASSPREFYEQYF
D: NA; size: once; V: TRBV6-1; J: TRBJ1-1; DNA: TGTGCCAGCAGTGAAATCTTTCAGAACACTGAAGCTTTCTTT; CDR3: CASSEIFQNTEAFF
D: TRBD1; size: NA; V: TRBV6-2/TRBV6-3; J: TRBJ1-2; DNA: TGTGCCAGCAGTTACGATACAAGGACAGGGGGCTATGGCTACACCTTC; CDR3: CASSYDTRTGGYGYTF
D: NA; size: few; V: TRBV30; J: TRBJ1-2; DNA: TGTGCCTGGAGTGCCTCAGAAACCTATGGCTACACCTTC; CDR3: CAWSASETYGYTF
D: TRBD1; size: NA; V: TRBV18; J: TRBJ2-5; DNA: TGTGCCAGCTCACCGCCCGGGACAGGGGGCCTTGAGACCCAGTACTTC; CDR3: CASSPPGTGGLETQYF
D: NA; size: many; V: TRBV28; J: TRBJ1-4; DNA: TGTGCCAGCAGCGCTTGGCCTTCTAATGAAAAACTGTTTTTT; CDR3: CASSAWPSNEKLFF
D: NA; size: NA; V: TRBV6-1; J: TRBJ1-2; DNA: TGTGCCAGCAGTCAAGCTCCCAGCTATGGCTACACCTTC; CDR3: CASSQAPSYGYTF
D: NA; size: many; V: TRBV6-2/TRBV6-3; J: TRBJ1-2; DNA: TGTGCCAGCAGAACAGTTAACTATGGCTACACCTTC; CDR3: CASRTVNYGYTF
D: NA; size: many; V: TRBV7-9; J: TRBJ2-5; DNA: TGTGCCAGCAGCTACGCGGGCGGCCAAGAGACCCAGTACTTC; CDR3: CASSYAGGQETQYF
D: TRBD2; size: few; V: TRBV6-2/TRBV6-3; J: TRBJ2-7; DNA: TGTGCCAGCGGTACCAGCGGGAGGAGGTACGAGCAGTACTTC; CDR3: CASGTSGRRYEQYF
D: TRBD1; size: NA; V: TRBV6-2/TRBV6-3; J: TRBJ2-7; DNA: TGTGCCAGCAGTTACTCGACAGGGACCTACGAGCAGTACTTC; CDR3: CASSYSTGTYEQYF
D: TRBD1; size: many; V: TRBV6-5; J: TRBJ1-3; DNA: TGTGCCGGTCGATTACAGGGGACTGGAAACACCATATATTTT; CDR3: CAGRLQGTGNTIYF
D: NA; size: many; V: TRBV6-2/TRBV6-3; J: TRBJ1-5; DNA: TGTGCCAGCAGTTACAGTAGGGGGTTTAGTCAGCCCCAGCATTTT; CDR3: CASSYSRGFSQPQHF
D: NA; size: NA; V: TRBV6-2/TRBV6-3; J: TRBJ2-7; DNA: TGTGCCAGCAGTTTCAGGGAGACAGGTCTCACCTACGAGCAGTACTTC; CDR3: CASSFRETGLTYEQYF
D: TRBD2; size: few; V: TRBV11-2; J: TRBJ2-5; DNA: TGTGCCAGCAGCCGCCCACGAAGCGGGGGCCCCCAAGAGACCCAGTACTTC; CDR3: CASSRPRSGGPQETQYF
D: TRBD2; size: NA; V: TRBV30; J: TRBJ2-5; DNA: TGTGCCTGGAGTGGGACTAGCGGGAACCAAGAGACCCAGTACTTC; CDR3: CAWSGTSGNQETQYF
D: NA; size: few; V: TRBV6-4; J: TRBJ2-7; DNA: TGTGCCCGTTTCGAGCAGTACTTC; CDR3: CARFEQYF